The 22 T cell receptor beta chains reported below all come from one sample, sequenced in a study of T cell responses to AZD1222 COVID-19 vaccine. Using immunoSEQ multiplex PCR, the repertoire was profiled, and TCRdb retains in-frame clones only, with some absent. The sample shows fewer than 120,000 clones, roughly 85% of them seen only once. The material sequenced was peripheral blood, taken on day 0 of AZD1222 vaccination. The receptors originated from an adult in good health.

This sequence joins TRBV4-2 and TRBJ2-2, with TRBD2 as a possible D gene (6 bases). V dropped 1 base and J dropped 1 base, with 19 bases sitting between them. The germline V gene has CDR1 LGHNA and CDR2 YNFKEQ. The CDR3 contains 19 residues. CDR3 nucleotides: TGTGCCAGCAGCCAAGGGGTGAGGGCCCTCGGGGGGAACACCGGGGAGCTGTTTTTT. Protein sequence: CASSQGVRALGGNTGELFF.

V and J are TRBV5-1 and TRBJ1-2; the D gene is possibly TRBD1 (5 bases). The CDR3 sequence is 16 residues long. In germline, CDR1 is SGHRS, CDR2 YFSETQ. V lost 4 bases and J 0 bases, leaving 16 bases between the germline ends. Here the CDR3 reads CASSPAVGGANYGYTF. CDR3 DNA sequence: TGCGCCAGCAGCCCCGCGGTGGGGGGGGCTAACTATGGCTACACCTTC.

This chain links TRBV30 with TRBJ1-1, with D uncertain. CDR1 is GTSNPN and CDR2 is SVGIG in the germline V gene (reference sequence). V dropped 1 base and J dropped 7 bases, with 7 bases sitting between them. CDR3 length: 11 amino acids. CDR3 nucleotide sequence: TGTGCCTGGAGTGCCTTAAGTGAAGCTTTCTTT. Translating gives CAWSALSEAFF.

This clone came up once. The chain recombines TRBV6-6 with TRBJ1-5; 7 bases match TRBD1. With V trimmed by 6 bases and J by 3 bases, 8 bases remained unmatched. CDR3 length: 15 residues. Looked up from germline, CDR1 is MNHNY and CDR2 is SVGAGI (reference sequence). CDR3 DNA: TGTGCCAGCAGCCCCGGGACAGCAATCAATCAGCCCCAGCATTTT. It encodes CASSPGTAINQPQHF.

This chain links TRBV29-1 with TRBJ1-2, with no clear D. Germline loops: CDR1 SQVTM, CDR2 ANQGSEA. V was pared by 6 bases and J by 8 bases, with 19 bases between. This CDR3 region has 13 residues. The CDR3 DNA sequence: TGCAGCGTCTCGCCTTGGGATTTAGGGGGCTACACCTTC. Translated, it gives CSVSPWDLGGYTF.

The CDR3 sequence is CASSIVGGPETQYF. Here the CDR3 DNA reads TGTGCCAGTAGTATAGTTGGGGGGCCGGAGACCCAGTACTTC. This sequence joins TRBV19 and TRBJ2-5; D is tentatively TRBD1 or TRBD2 (6 bases each). Germline CDR1 is LNHDA and CDR2 is SQIVND (reference sequence). The CDR3 is 14 amino acids. Trimming left V 1 base short and J 5 bases short, with 11 bases between.

This clone was detected only once. This rearrangement joins TRBV28 to TRBJ1-1; the D gene is possibly TRBD1 (5 bases). Germline values: CDR1 MDHEN, CDR2 SYDVKM. Trimming took off 1 base at V and 5 bases at J, with 11 bases between the two ends. The CDR3 spans 14 residues. The CDR3 sequence is CASSLLFAGTEAFF. CDR3 bases: TGTGCCAGCAGTTTATTGTTCGCAGGGACTGAAGCTTTCTTT.

The J gene is TRBJ2-7, the V gene TRBV7-2, with TRBD1 matching over 10 bases. The CDR3 has 15 amino acids. Germline V gene data show CDR1 as SGHTA and CDR2 as FQGNSA. V was pared by 4 bases and J by 2 bases, with 5 bases of the junction left unmatched. CDR3 DNA: TGTGCCAGCAGCTGGACCGGGACAGGGGCCTACGAGCAGTACTTC. Protein sequence: CASSWTGTGAYEQYF.

This clone was observed once. The J gene is TRBJ2-3, the V gene TRBV29-1; 11 positions agree with TRBD2. Germline CDR1 and CDR2: SQVTM and ANQGSEA. The CDR3 runs 15 residues. V lost 6 bases, J lost 4 bases, and 9 bases stayed unmatched. The CDR3 sequence is CSVIAAGLAADTQYF. The CDR3 DNA reads TGCAGCGTGATAGCGGCGGGACTAGCGGCAGATACGCAGTATTTT.

V and J are TRBV21-1 and TRBJ2-7; the D call of TRBD2 is as the table states it, not checked on the DNA. TRBV21-1 is a pseudogene segment. CDR3 size: 11 residues. The CDR3 bases are TGTGCCGCTTCCCCTGGGGGGAAGCAGTACTTC. It yields the protein CAASPGGKQYF.

The chain uses TRBV24-1 and TRBJ1-2, with D hard to call. CDR1 is KGHDR and CDR2 is SFDVKD in the germline V gene. The CDR3 runs 12 residues. Between the trimmed V and J ends, which lost 5 bases and 6 bases, there was a span of 9 bases. CDR3 DNA: TGTGCCACCAGTGGGCCGTCGGATGGCTACACCTTC. Translation gives CATSGPSDGYTF.

The chain employs TRBV9 and TRBJ2-3; no definite D call. The CDR3 has 14 amino acids. CDR1 is SGDLS and CDR2 is YYNGEE in the germline V gene. Trimming shortened V by 2 bases and J by 4 bases, and 11 bases separated the two germline ends. The chain's CDR3 is CASSVGAYSDTQYF. DNA of the CDR3: TGTGCCAGCAGCGTTGGCGCTTATTCAGATACGCAGTATTTT.

The chain joins TRBV19 to TRBJ2-3; tentatively, D is TRBD2 (5 bases). This CDR3 spans 13 amino acids. The germline CDR1 and CDR2 sequences are LNHDA and SQIVND (reference sequence). Trimming shortened V by 7 bases and J by 0 bases, and 8 bases separated the two germline ends. The CDR3 sequence is CASTDFSTDTQYF. The DNA for the CDR3 is TGTGCCAGTACGGACTTTAGCACAGATACGCAGTATTTT.

This CDR3 reads CASSSDSYINQPQHF. The CDR3 DNA sequence: TGTGCCAGCAGCTCCGACAGCTACATCAATCAGCCCCAGCATTTT. V is TRBV7-8 and J is TRBJ1-5; weak D call: TRBD1 (5 bases). CDR3 length: 15 residues. Between the trimmed V and J ends, which lost 4 bases and 3 bases, there was a span of 13 bases. Germline CDR1 SGHVS, CDR2 FQNEAQ. Full variable domain (missing parts from reference TRBV7-8 and TRBJ1-5): GAGVSQSPRYKVAKRGQDVALRCDPISGHVSLFWYQQALGQGPEFLTYFQNEAQLDKSGLPSDRFFAERPEGSVSTLKIQRTQQEDSAVYLCASSSDSYINQPQHFGDGTRLSIL.

The chain uses TRBV9 and TRBJ2-6; 9 nucleotides line up with TRBD1. The germline gives CDR1 SGDLS, CDR2 YYNGEE. The V gene end was trimmed by 4 bases and the J gene end by 0 bases; junction bases not matched to a gene: 8. This CDR3 has 18 residues. The CDR3 loop is CASSPRDRVDSGANVLTF. The CDR3 DNA reads as TGTGCCAGCAGCCCGAGGGACAGGGTGGACTCTGGGGCCAACGTCCTGACTTTC.

The chain links TRBV6-2 or TRBV6-3 to TRBJ2-5; D uncertain. V lost 7 bases and J 2 bases, leaving 14 bases between the germline ends. The length of the CDR3 is 14 residues. Germline CDR1 MNHEY, CDR2 SVGEGT. The CDR3 DNA reads TGTGCCAGCACCCCTCTTGTTGGGCAAGAGACCCAGTACTTC. Its translation: CASTPLVGQETQYF.

The rearrangement links TRBV19 to TRBJ2-7; D remains ambiguous. Germline V lookup: CDR1 LNHDA, CDR2 SQIVND (reference sequence). This CDR3 is 11 amino acids long. The germline V and J ends were trimmed by 4 bases and 3 bases, with 4 bases remaining between them. CDR3 residues: CASSKGYEQYF. Written as DNA, the CDR3 is TGTGCCAGTAGTAAAGGCTACGAGCAGTACTTC.

This chain's CDR3 is CASSPRTGSYGYTF. CDR3 coding DNA: TGTGCCAGCAGCCCCCGGACAGGGTCCTATGGCTACACCTTC. This chain links TRBV11-2 with TRBJ1-2, with 8 positions matching TRBD1. The junction had 6 bases not matched to a gene; V was cut back by 5 bases and J by 4 bases. The CDR3 loop spans 14 amino acids. The germline V gene encodes CDR1 SGHAT and CDR2 FQNNGV.

The V call is TRBV9, the J call TRBJ2-1; tentative D call: TRBD2 (6 bases). The V end was cut by 0 bases, the J end by 10 bases, with 17 bases between. The CDR3 loop spans 15 amino acids. The germline V gene has CDR1 SGDLS and CDR2 YYNGEE. In DNA, the CDR3 is TGTGCCAGCAGCGTAGTCGGAGGGCTAGCAGACGAGCAGTTCTTC. Translated, it gives CASSVVGGLADEQFF. Combining the CDR3 with reference TRBV9 and TRBJ2-1 gives the whole variable domain DSGVTQTPKHLITATGQRVTLRCSPRSGDLSVYWYQQSLDQGLQFLIQYYNGEERAKGNILERFSAQQFPDLHSELNLSSLELGDSALYFCASSVVGGLADEQFFGPGTRLTVL.

The CDR3, as DNA: TGTGCCAGCAGCTTATCATCTGGCAGGGCTGAAGCTTTCTTT. It yields the protein CASSLSSGRAEAFF. The rearrangement links TRBV7-3 to TRBJ1-1, with D perhaps TRBD1 (5 bases). Per the germline V gene, CDR1 is SGHTA and CDR2 is FQGTGA. The CDR3 is 14 amino acids. The germline V and J ends were trimmed by 2 bases and 6 bases, with 13 bases remaining between them.

J is TRBJ2-3 and V is TRBV5-6, with D perhaps TRBD2 (6 bases). Germline CDR1 reads SGHDT; CDR2 reads YYEEEE. V dropped 7 bases and J dropped 9 bases, with 15 bases sitting between them. CDR3 size: 12 residues. The CDR3 DNA reads as TGTGCCAGCGCCCTGGAGGGGTTAACGCAGTATTTT. This gives the protein CASALEGLTQYF.

For this clone: Other DNA variants within this sample encode the same CDR3. This rearrangement joins TRBV19 to TRBJ2-3, with a weak D call TRBD1 (5 bases). Looked up from germline, CDR1 is LNHDA and CDR2 is SQIVND (reference sequence). The length of the CDR3 is 13 residues. Between the trimmed V and J ends, which lost 3 bases and 3 bases, there was a span of 7 bases. The CDR3 protein is CASSIQGTDTQYF. CDR3 in DNA: TGTGCCAGTAGTATCCAGGGAACAGATACGCAGTATTTT.